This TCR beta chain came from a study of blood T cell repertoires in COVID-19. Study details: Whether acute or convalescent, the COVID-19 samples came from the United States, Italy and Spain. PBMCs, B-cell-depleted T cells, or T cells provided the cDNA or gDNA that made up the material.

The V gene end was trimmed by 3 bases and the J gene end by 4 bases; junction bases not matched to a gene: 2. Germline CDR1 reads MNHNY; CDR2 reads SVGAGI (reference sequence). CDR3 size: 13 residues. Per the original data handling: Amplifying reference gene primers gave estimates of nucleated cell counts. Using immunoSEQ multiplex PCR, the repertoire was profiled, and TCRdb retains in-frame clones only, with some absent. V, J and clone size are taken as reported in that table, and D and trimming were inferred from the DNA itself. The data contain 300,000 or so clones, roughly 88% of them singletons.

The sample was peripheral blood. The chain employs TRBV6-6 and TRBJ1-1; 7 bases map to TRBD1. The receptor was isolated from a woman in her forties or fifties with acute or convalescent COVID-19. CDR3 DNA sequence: TGTGCCAGCAGTTATAACAGGGGCACTGAAGCTTTCTTT. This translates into CASSYNRGTEAFF.